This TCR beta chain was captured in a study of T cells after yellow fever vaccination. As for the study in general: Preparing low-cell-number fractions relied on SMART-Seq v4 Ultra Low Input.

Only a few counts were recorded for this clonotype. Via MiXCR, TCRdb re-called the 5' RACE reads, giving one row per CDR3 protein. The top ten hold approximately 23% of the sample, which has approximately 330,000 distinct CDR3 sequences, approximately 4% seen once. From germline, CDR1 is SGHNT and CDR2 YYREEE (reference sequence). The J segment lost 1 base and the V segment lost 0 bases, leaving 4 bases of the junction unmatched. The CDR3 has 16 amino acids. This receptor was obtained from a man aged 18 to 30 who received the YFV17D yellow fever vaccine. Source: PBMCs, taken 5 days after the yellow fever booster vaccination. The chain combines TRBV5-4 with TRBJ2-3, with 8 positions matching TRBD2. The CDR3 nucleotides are TGTGCCAGCAGCTTGGCTCCGGGGGGGCGCACAGATACGCAGTATTTT. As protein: CASSLAPGGRTDTQYF. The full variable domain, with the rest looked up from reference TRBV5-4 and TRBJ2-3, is ETGVTQSPTHLIKTRGQQVTLRCSSQSGHNTVSWYQQALGQGPQFIFQYYREEENGRGNFPPRFSGLQFPNYSSELNVNALELDDSALYLCASSLAPGGRTDTQYFGPGTRLTVL.